The table lists the clone carrying this TCR beta chain with a few counts. What it recognizes is unknown. These data are taken from a study of T cell repertoires in cytomegalovirus infection. TCRdb redid the calling of the reads with MiXCR, one entry per CDR3 protein. The repertoire has around 350,000 distinct CDR3 sequences, roughly 18% of them found once; the top ten carry about 10%. Per the germline V gene, CDR1 is SEHNR and CDR2 is FQNEAQ (reference sequence). V lost 5 bases, J lost 9 bases, and 8 bases lay in between. There are 11 residues in the CDR3. Regarding the study as a whole: Frequencies of public TCR beta families were cumulated, and this identified carriers of CMV plus the relevant HLA. The ex vivo response showed dominance by HLA-C-restricted CMV-specific TCR beta clonotypes.

This clonotype was sampled from a human donor in good health (CMV status not recorded). Some clones in this sample may be carry-over from other donors' samples. The sequenced sample was PBMCs. This sequence joins TRBV7-9 and TRBJ2-1; D remains ambiguous. CDR3 loop: CASSLLSEQFF. CDR3 nucleotides: TGTGCCAGCAGCCTACTCAGTGAGCAGTTCTTC.